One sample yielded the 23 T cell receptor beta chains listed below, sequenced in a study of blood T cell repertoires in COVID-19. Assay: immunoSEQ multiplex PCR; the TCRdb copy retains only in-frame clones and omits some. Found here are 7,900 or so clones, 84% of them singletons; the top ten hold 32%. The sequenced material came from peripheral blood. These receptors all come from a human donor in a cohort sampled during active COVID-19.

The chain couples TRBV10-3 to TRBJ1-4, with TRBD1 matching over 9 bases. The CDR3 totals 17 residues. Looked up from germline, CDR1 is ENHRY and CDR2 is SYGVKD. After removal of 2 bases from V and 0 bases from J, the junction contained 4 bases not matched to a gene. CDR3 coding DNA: TGTGCCATCAGTGAGGGGGACAGGGCCGCAACTAATGAAAAACTGTTTTTT. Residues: CAISEGDRAATNEKLFF.

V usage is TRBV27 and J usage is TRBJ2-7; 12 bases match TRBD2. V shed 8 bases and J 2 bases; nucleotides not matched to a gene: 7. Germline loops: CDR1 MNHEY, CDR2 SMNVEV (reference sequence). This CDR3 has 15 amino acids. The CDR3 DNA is TGTGCCAGCGGGGCTAGCGGGGGGGGTACCTACGAGCAGTACTTC. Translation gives CASGASGGGTYEQYF.

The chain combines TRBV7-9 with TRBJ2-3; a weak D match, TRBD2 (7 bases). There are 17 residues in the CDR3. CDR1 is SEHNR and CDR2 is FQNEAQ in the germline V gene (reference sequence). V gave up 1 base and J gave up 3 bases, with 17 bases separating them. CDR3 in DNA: TGTGCCAGCAGCTTAGGGTCCGGGGGGCCGATAACAGATACGCAGTATTTT. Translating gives CASSLGSGGPITDTQYF. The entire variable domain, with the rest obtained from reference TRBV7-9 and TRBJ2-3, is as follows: DTGVSQNPRHKITKRGQNVTFRCDPISEHNRLYWYRQTLGQGPEFLTYFQNEAQLEKSRLLSDRFSAERPKGSFSTLEIQRTEQGDSAMYLCASSLGSGGPITDTQYFGPGTRLTVL.

CDR3 loop: CAWGGTGNQPQHF. The CDR3 DNA follows: TGTGCCTGGGGGGGAACCGGAAATCAGCCCCAGCATTTT. This chain joins TRBV6-5 and TRBJ1-5; perhaps TRBD1 as D (5 bases). Germline V gene lookup returns CDR1 MNHEY and CDR2 SVGAGI. CDR3 size: 13 residues. Trimming left V 11 bases short and J 4 bases short, with 15 bases between.

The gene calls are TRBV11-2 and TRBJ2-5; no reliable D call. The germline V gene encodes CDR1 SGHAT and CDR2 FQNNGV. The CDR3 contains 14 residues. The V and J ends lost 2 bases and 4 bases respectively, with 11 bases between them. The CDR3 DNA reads TGTGCCAGCAGCTTAATGAGCCCTTTAGAGACCCAGTACTTC. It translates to CASSLMSPLETQYF. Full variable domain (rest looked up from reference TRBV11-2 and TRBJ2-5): EAGVAQSPRYKIIEKRQSVAFWCNPISGHATLYWYQQILGQGPKLLIQFQNNGVVDDSQLPKDRFSAERLKGVDSTLKIQPAKLEDSAVYLCASSLMSPLETQYFGPGTRLLVL.

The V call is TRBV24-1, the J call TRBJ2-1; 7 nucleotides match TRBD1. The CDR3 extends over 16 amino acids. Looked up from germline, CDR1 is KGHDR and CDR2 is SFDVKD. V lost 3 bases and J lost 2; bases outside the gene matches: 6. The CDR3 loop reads CATSDKQGKTYNEQFF. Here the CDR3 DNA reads TGTGCCACCAGTGATAAACAGGGGAAAACCTACAATGAGCAGTTCTTC.

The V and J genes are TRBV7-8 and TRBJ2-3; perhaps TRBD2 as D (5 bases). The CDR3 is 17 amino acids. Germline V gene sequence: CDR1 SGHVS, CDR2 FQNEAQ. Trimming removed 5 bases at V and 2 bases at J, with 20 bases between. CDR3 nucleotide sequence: TGTGCCAGCAGCCTCCGGGTGGTGGGAGCCATCACAGATACGCAGTATTTT. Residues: CASSLRVVGAITDTQYF.

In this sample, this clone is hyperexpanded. The CDR3 loop reads CASSLGEGRGGYTF. In nucleotides, the CDR3 is TGTGCCAGCAGCTTAGGGGAGGGTAGAGGTGGCTACACCTTC. This chain joins TRBV7-2 and TRBJ1-2; no firm D call. The CDR3 length is 14 residues. The germline CDR1 and CDR2 sequences are SGHTA and FQGNSA. Trimming left V 1 base short and J 7 bases short, with 13 bases between.

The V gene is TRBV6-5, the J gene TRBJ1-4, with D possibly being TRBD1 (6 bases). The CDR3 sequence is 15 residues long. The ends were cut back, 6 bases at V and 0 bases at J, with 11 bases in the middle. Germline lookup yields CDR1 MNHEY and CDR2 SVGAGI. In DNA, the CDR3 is TGTGCCAGCAGCCGGGACAAGTCAACTAATGAAAAACTGTTTTTT. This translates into CASSRDKSTNEKLFF.

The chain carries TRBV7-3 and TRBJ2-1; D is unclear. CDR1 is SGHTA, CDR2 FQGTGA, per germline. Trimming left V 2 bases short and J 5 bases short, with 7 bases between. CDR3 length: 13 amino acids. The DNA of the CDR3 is TGTGCCAGCAGCTTAGTAGAACACAATGAGCAGTTCTTC. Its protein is CASSLVEHNEQFF.

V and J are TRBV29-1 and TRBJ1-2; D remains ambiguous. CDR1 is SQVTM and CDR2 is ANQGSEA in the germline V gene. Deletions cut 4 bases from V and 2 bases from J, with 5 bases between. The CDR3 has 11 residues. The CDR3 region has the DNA TGCAGCGTTGTAAGCAACTATGGCTACACCTTC. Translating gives CSVVSNYGYTF.

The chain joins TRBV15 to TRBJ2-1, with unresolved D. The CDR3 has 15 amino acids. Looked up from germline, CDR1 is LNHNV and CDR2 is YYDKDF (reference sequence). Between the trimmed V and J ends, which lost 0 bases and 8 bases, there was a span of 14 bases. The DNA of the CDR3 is TGTGCCACCAGCAGAGATATGGCTAGTCTCCATGAGCAGTTCTTC. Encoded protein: CATSRDMASLHEQFF.

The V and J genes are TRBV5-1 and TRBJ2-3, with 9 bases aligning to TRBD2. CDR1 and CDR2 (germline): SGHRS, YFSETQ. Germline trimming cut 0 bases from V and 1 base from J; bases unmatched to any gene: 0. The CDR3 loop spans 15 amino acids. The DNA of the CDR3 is TGCGCCAGCAGCTTGGGACTAGCGGGCACAGATACGCAGTATTTT. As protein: CASSLGLAGTDTQYF. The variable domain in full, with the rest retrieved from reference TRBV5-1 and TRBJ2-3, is KAGVTQTPRYLIKTRGQQVTLSCSPISGHRSVSWYQQTPGQGLQFLFEYFSETQRNKGNFPGRFSGRQFSNSRSEMNVSTLELGDSALYLCASSLGLAGTDTQYFGPGTRLTVL.

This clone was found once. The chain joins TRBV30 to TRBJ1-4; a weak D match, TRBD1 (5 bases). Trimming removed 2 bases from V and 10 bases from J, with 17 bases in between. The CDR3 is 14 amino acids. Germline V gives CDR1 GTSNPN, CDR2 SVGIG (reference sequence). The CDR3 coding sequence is TGTGCCTGGAGTTGGGGGGGGAGCGGGAGAAAACTGTTTTTT. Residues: CAWSWGGSGRKLFF.

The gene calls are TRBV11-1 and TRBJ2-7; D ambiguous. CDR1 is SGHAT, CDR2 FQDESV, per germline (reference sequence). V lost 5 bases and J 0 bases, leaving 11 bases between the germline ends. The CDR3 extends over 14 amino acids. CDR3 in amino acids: CASSPYAGSYEQYV. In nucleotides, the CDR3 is TGTGCCAGCAGCCCCTACGCCGGCTCCTACGAGCAGTACGTC.

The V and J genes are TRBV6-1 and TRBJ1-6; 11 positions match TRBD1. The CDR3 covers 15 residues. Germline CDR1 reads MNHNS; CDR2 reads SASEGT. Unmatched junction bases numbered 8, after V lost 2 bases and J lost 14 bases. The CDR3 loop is CASSEHGQGARALHF. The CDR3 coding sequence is TGTGCCAGCAGTGAACACGGACAGGGGGCACGGGCCCTCCACTTT.

CDR3 sequence: CASSPQGRASTDTQYF. In DNA form, the CDR3 reads TGTGCCAGCAGCCCCCAGGGTCGGGCTAGCACAGATACGCAGTATTTT. This chain connects TRBV11-3 to TRBJ2-3, with D perhaps TRBD1 (5 bases). Trimming left V 5 bases short and J 0 bases short, with 15 bases between. The CDR3 loop spans 16 amino acids. Germline V gene sequence: CDR1 SGHNT, CDR2 YENEEA.

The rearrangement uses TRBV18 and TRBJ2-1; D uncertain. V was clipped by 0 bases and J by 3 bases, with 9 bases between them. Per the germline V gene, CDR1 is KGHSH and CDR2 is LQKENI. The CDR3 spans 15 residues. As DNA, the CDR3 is TGTGCCAGCTCACCACCTGCATTCAGCTACAATGAGCAGTTCTTC. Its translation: CASSPPAFSYNEQFF.

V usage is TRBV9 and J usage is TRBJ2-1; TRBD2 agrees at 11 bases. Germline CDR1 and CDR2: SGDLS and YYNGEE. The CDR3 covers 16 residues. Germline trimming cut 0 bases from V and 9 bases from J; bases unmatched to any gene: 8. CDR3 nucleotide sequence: TGTGCCAGCAGCGTAGGTAGCGGGAGGGCGGAGGGTGAGCAGTTCTTC. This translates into CASSVGSGRAEGEQFF. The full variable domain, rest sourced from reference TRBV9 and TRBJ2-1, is DSGVTQTPKHLITATGQRVTLRCSPRSGDLSVYWYQQSLDQGLQFLIQYYNGEERAKGNILERFSAQQFPDLHSELNLSSLELGDSALYFCASSVGSGRAEGEQFFGPGTRLTVL.

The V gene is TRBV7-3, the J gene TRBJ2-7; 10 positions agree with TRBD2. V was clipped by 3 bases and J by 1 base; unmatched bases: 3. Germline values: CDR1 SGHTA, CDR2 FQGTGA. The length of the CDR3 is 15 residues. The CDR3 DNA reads TGTGCCAGCAGCTTCAGGACTAGCGGATCCTACGAGCAGTACGTC. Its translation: CASSFRTSGSYEQYV.

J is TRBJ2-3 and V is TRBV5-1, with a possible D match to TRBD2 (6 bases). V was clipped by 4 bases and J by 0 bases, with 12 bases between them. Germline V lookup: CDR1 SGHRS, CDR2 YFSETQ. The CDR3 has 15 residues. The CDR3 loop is CASSRSGGSTDTQYF. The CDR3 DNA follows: TGCGCCAGCAGCCGTAGCGGAGGAAGCACAGATACGCAGTATTTT.

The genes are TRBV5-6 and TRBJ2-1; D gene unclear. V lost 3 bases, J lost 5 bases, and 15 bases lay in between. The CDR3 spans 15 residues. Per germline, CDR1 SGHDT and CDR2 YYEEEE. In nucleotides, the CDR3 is TGTGCCAGCAGCTCCGTAGCCTCTCGGAACAATGAGCAGTTCTTC. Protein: CASSSVASRNNEQFF.

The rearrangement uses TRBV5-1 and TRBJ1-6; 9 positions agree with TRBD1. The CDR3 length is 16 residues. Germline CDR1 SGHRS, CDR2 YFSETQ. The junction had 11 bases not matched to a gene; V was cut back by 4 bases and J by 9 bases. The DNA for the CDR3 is TGCGCCAGCAGCATAGGACAGGGGTCCGTTGGTTCACCCCTCCACTTT. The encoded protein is CASSIGQGSVGSPLHF.